These 20 T cell receptor beta chains originate from one sample sequenced in a study of T cells in Graves' hyperthyroidism and ophthalmopathy. RNA transcripts yielded amplified TCR beta CDR3 regions. When the TCR CDR3 underwent first-round RT-PCR, the HTBI primer set was used. TCRdb fed the multiplex PCR reads into MiXCR, producing one record per CDR3 protein. The table has about 710,000 distinct CDR3 sequences, roughly 15% seen once. Sequenced: blood. These receptor sequences come from a man in his late teens or twenties with Graves' hyperthyroidism.

The chain combines TRBV7-9 with TRBJ1-1; D gene ambiguous. This CDR3 has 14 residues. The V end lost 6 bases, the J end lost 4 bases, and 15 bases lay between the germline ends. In germline, CDR1 is SEHNR, CDR2 FQNEAQ (reference sequence). CDR3 in amino acids: CASRPITRATEAFF. CDR3 coding DNA: TGTGCCAGCAGACCTATAACTCGAGCCACTGAAGCTTTCTTT.

Many counts were recorded for this clonotype. This sequence joins TRBV30 and TRBJ2-5; D call uncertain. V shed 3 bases and J shed 0 bases, with 17 bases lying between them. The CDR3 length is 16 residues. Germline lookup yields CDR1 GTSNPN and CDR2 SVGIG (reference sequence). CDR3 sequence: CAWRVTYPPYQETQYF. The CDR3 nucleotides are TGTGCCTGGAGGGTTACATATCCCCCGTACCAAGAGACCCAGTACTTC.

This clonotype was seen a handful of times. Being one base from a much bigger clone, this may be a read error. The rearrangement links TRBV11-2 to TRBJ2-1; 11 positions agree with TRBD2. The length of the CDR3 is 15 residues. Per germline, CDR1 SGHAT and CDR2 FQNNGV. The CDR3 DNA follows: TGTGCCAGCAGCTTAGTAGCGGGAGGGAGGAATGGGCAGTTCTTC. Translating it yields CASSLVAGGRNGQFF.

This clonotype has ten or more counts. The chain carries TRBV12-5 and TRBJ2-3, with TRBD1 identical over 8 bases. Trimming removed 5 bases from V and 2 bases from J; junction bases left unmatched: 9. Germline CDR1 and CDR2: LGHNT and FRNRAP. The CDR3 extends over 16 amino acids. CDR3 loop: CASGLRTGTLTDTQYF. DNA of the CDR3: TGTGCTAGTGGTCTCAGGACAGGGACCCTCACAGATACGCAGTATTTT.

This clonotype was seen a handful of times. This chain connects TRBV12-3 or TRBV12-4 to TRBJ1-3, with a possible D match to TRBD1 (6 bases). The length of the CDR3 is 15 residues. V gave up 8 bases and J gave up 2 bases, with 16 bases separating them. The CDR3, as DNA: TGTGCCAGCCAGGGGCCGATAAGAGCTGGAAACACCATATATTTT. Residues: CASQGPIRAGNTIYF.

The CDR3: CAWRSLRYEQFF. The CDR3 DNA follows: TGTGCCTGGAGGTCCCTTAGGTATGAGCAGTTCTTC. The gene calls are TRBV30 and TRBJ2-1, with D unresolved. Germline CDR1 and CDR2: GTSNPN and SVGIG (reference sequence). This CDR3 is built from 12 residues. Trimming took off 3 bases at V and 8 bases at J, with 11 bases between the two ends. Drawing the rest from reference TRBV30 and TRBJ2-1, the complete variable domain is SQTIHQWPATLVQPVGSPLSLECTVEGTSNPNLYWYRQAAGRGLQLLFYSVGIGQISSEVPQNLSASRPQDRQFILSSKKLLLSDSGFYLCAWRSLRYEQFFGPGTRLTVL.

Details on this clonotype: Sequence at one end of the junction differs from germline and may be a read error. The genes are TRBV12-3 or TRBV12-4 and TRBJ1-1; D perhaps matches TRBD1 (5 bases). CDR3 length equals 15 residues. Written as DNA, the CDR3 is TGTGTCAGCAGTCTCCGAGGGGCCGGGCTTGATGAAGCTTTCTTT. Encoded protein: CVSSLRGAGLDEAFF.

The chain links TRBV15 to TRBJ2-5; TRBD2 aligns across 14 bases. V was clipped by 5 bases and J by 7 bases; unmatched bases: 12. The CDR3 has 17 residues. Germline CDR1 reads LNHNV; CDR2 reads YYDKDF (reference sequence). In nucleotides, the CDR3 is TGTGCCACCAGCGGGGGACTAGCGGGAGATATTGGGGGGACCCAGTACTTC. This translates into CATSGGLAGDIGGTQYF.

This rearrangement joins TRBV4-3 to TRBJ1-4; D not resolved. Germline values: CDR1 LGHNA, CDR2 YSLEER. CDR3 length equals 13 residues. V lost 2 bases, J lost 8 bases, and 9 bases lay in between. The CDR3 bases are TGCGCCAGCAGCCAAAGCAGGAGCGAAAAACTGTTTTTT. Encoded protein: CASSQSRSEKLFF.

The chain employs TRBV30 and TRBJ2-1; 10 bases are a match to TRBD2. The CDR3 contains 16 residues. Germline CDR1 GTSNPN, CDR2 SVGIG (reference sequence). Trimming at V came to 0 bases and at J to 9 bases, leaving 11 bases not matched to a gene. The CDR3 loop reads CAWSVRSLAGVIEQFF. The CDR3 coding sequence is TGTGCCTGGAGTGTACGGAGTCTAGCGGGAGTGATTGAGCAGTTCTTC.

The gene calls are TRBV4-1 and TRBJ2-7, with D possibly TRBD2 on 5 matching bases. The CDR3 is 15 residues long. Germline V gene data show CDR1 as MGHRA and CDR2 as YSYEKL. V gave up 3 bases and J gave up 2 bases, with 14 bases separating them. This chain's CDR3 is CASSHASEDPYEQYF. The CDR3 DNA follows: TGCGCCAGCAGCCACGCCTCGGAGGACCCCTACGAGCAGTACTTC.

For this clonotype: A read error is possible here, since a much larger clone lies one base away. V gene TRBV7-9 combines with J gene TRBJ2-7, with D unresolved. Germline assignment: CDR1 SEHNR and CDR2 FQNEAQ (reference sequence). This CDR3 is 13 amino acids long. CDR3 nucleotide sequence: TGTGCCAGCAGCTTTAACATTGGCTACGAGCAGTGCTTC. Protein sequence: CASSFNIGYEQCF.

This clonotype was observed a few times. This may be a read error, as it is one base from a much larger clone. The V call is TRBV5-5, the J call TRBJ2-3; 8 positions match TRBD1. CDR3 length equals 13 residues. V lost 3 bases to trimming and J lost 4 bases; unmatched junction nucleotides: 1. From germline, CDR1 is SGHKS and CDR2 YYEKEE (reference sequence). CDR3 residues: CASSWTGSDTQYF. The DNA for the CDR3 is TGTGCCAGCAGCTGGACAGGGTCAGATACGCAGTATTTT.

This clonotype was seen ten or more times. The chain carries TRBV6-2 or TRBV6-3 and TRBJ1-2; 8 bases line up with TRBD1. This CDR3 contains 15 residues. The V segment lost 6 bases and the J segment 7 bases; nucleotides outside the gene matches: 13. Germline assignment: CDR1 MNHEY and CDR2 SVGEGT. The CDR3 is CASSPPGQGTAGYTF. The CDR3 DNA sequence: TGTGCCAGCAGCCCCCCCGGACAGGGTACGGCTGGCTACACCTTC.

The chain links TRBV15 to TRBJ2-1, with a weak D call TRBD1 (5 bases). Germline values: CDR1 LNHNV, CDR2 YYDKDF (reference sequence). Trimming took 0 bases from V and 5 from J, leaving 14 bases between them. The length of the CDR3 is 16 residues. CDR3 sequence: CATSRDKGPPHNEQFF. Written as DNA, the CDR3 is TGTGCCACCAGCAGAGATAAGGGGCCTCCCCACAATGAGCAGTTCTTC.

This clonotype turned up a few times. V is TRBV27 and J is TRBJ2-6; D is unclear. The ends were cut back, 6 bases at V and 0 bases at J, with 9 bases in the middle. Germline CDR1 MNHEY, CDR2 SMNVEV (reference sequence). The CDR3 is 15 residues long. The CDR3 loop is CASRFSSSGANVLTF. As DNA, the CDR3 is TGTGCCAGCAGATTCTCTAGCTCTGGGGCCAACGTCCTGACTTTC. Combining the CDR3 with reference TRBV27 and TRBJ2-6 gives the whole variable domain EAQVTQNPRYLITVTGKKLTVTCSQNMNHEYMSWYRQDPGLGLRQIYYSMNVEVTDKGDVPEGYKVSRKEKRNFPLILESPSPNQTSLYFCASRFSSSGANVLTFGAGSRLTVL.

There are many counts of this clonotype. This chain links TRBV24-1 with TRBJ2-3; 10 bases fit TRBD2. The germline CDR1 and CDR2 sequences are KGHDR and SFDVKD. The CDR3 is 16 amino acids. V gave up 4 bases and J gave up 7 bases; unmatched junction bases: 10. The DNA of the CDR3 is TGTGCCACCAGTGACCGAACTAGCGGGAAGGCGAATACGCAGTATTTT. This translates into CATSDRTSGKANTQYF.

Comments on this clonotype: A junction boundary mismatches the germline segment, possibly from a read error. The chain recombines TRBV13 with TRBJ2-7, with D tentatively TRBD2 (5 bases). The CDR3 is made up of 13 amino acids. The germline V gene encodes CDR1 PRHDT and CDR2 FYEKMQ (reference sequence). The CDR3 is CASNLGRDYEQYF. CDR3 bases: TGTGCCAGCAACTTAGGCCGGGACTACGAGCAGTACTTC.

Points on this clonotype: Given a much more abundant clone one base away, this may be a read error. CDR3 DNA: TGTACCAGCAGCCTGGGGGACAGCGCCTCAACTTACGAGCAGTACTTC. It encodes CTSSLGDSASTYEQYF. The chain is built from TRBV7-6 and TRBJ2-7; 7 positions match TRBD1. CDR1 is SGHVS, CDR2 FNYEAQ, per germline. The CDR3 length is 16 residues.

The gene calls are TRBV6-1 and TRBJ1-3; D not certain. The germline CDR1 and CDR2 sequences are MNHNS and SASEGT. The V end lost 6 bases, the J end lost 4 bases, and 16 bases lay between the germline ends. This CDR3 is 15 amino acids long. The CDR3 here is CASSPSRANGNTIYF. The CDR3 nucleotides are TGTGCCAGCAGCCCATCCCGGGCCAACGGAAACACCATATATTTT.